The 21 T cell receptor beta chains below all came from one sample that was sequenced in a study of shared clonotypes between healthy human individuals. The assay was immunoSEQ multiplex PCR, and TCRdb's table has in-frame clones only and misses some. The sample records around 440,000 clones, 60% to 80% being singletons. Sequencing was carried out using PBMCs. These receptors were obtained from a woman in her thirties or forties in good health. Some clones in this sample may be carry-over from other donors' samples.

The V call is TRBV6-5, the J call TRBJ1-1; 8 bases match TRBD1. Trimming removed 2 bases from V and 7 bases from J; junction bases left unmatched: 6. The germline CDR1 and CDR2 sequences are MNHEY and SVGAGI. This CDR3 region has 14 residues. This CDR3 is CASSYLRQGNEAFF. Here the CDR3 DNA reads TGTGCCAGCAGTTACCTACGACAGGGGAATGAAGCTTTCTTT.

The CDR3 reads CAIRSRREATYEQYF. The CDR3 DNA reads as TGTGCCATCAGGAGCAGGCGGGAGGCTACCTACGAGCAGTACTTC. The V and J genes are TRBV10-3 and TRBJ2-7; 8 bases match TRBD2. Germline-derived CDR1 and CDR2 are ENHRY and SYGVKD. The V gene end was trimmed by 6 bases and the J gene end by 2 bases; junction bases not matched to a gene: 9. This CDR3 is built from 15 residues.

This clone was found many times. The same CDR3 arises from other DNA sequences in this sample as well. The chain is built from TRBV28 and TRBJ2-2; D ambiguous. V gave up 2 bases and J gave up 1 base, with 5 bases separating them. The CDR3 covers 14 residues. Looked up from germline, CDR1 is MDHEN and CDR2 is SYDVKM. The CDR3 reads CASSLTRNTGELFF. In nucleotides, the CDR3 is TGTGCCAGCAGTTTAACAAGGAACACCGGGGAGCTGTTTTTT.

V is TRBV5-1 and J is TRBJ2-1; possibly TRBD2 for D (6 bases). The germline CDR1 and CDR2 sequences are SGHRS and YFSETQ. The CDR3 is 14 residues long. V was cut by 5 bases and J by 6 bases, with 15 bases left in between. CDR3 nucleotides: TGCGCCAGCAGGCCGGCAGGAGCGGGCAATGAGCAGTTCTTC. This gives the protein CASRPAGAGNEQFF.

With respect to this clone: A far larger clone is one nucleotide away, so this likely arose from a read error. The CDR3 bases are TGTGCCAGCAGACAGGGGGCGGACACTGAAGCTTTCTTT. Protein product: CASRQGADTEAFF. The chain links TRBV6-5 to TRBJ1-1; 9 positions agree with TRBD1. Germline V gene sequence: CDR1 MNHEY, CDR2 SVGAGI. J lost 3 bases, V lost 6 bases, and 2 bases had no gene match. CDR3 size: 13 residues.

This rearrangement joins TRBV4-3 to TRBJ2-1; 7 bases align to TRBD2. With 5 bases clipped from V and 10 bases from J, the junction kept 8 bases outside the gene matches. The germline CDR1 and CDR2 sequences are LGHNA and YSLEER. CDR3 length: 13 amino acids. CDR3 residues: CASSLAGAGEQFF. For the CDR3, the DNA is TGCGCCAGCAGCTTGGCGGGAGCGGGAGAGCAGTTCTTC.

The chain combines TRBV2 with TRBJ1-1, with D possibly matching TRBD1 (5 bases). The CDR3 is 12 residues long. Germline V gives CDR1 SNHLY, CDR2 FYNNEI. V shed 1 base and J shed 6 bases, with 6 bases lying between them. This CDR3 reads CASSEGGPEAFF. CDR3 DNA sequence: TGTGCCAGCAGTGAAGGGGGCCCTGAAGCTTTCTTT.

V and J are TRBV6-4 and TRBJ2-1; TRBD2 agrees at 8 bases. There are 15 residues in the CDR3. Germline V gives CDR1 MRHNA, CDR2 SNTAGT. J lost 5 bases, V lost 4 bases, and 7 bases had no gene match. The CDR3 protein is CASSVQASGHNEQFF. The CDR3 DNA reads as TGTGCCAGCAGTGTTCAGGCTAGCGGGCACAATGAGCAGTTCTTC.

The chain uses TRBV5-1 and TRBJ2-2, with D perhaps TRBD2 (5 bases). The length of the CDR3 is 16 residues. V lost 3 bases to trimming and J lost 0 bases, with 12 bases between them. Germline loops: CDR1 SGHRS, CDR2 YFSETQ. CDR3 nucleotide sequence: TGCGCCAGCAGCTCGGTAGCGCCCACGAACACCGGGGAGCTGTTTTTT. Translated, it gives CASSSVAPTNTGELFF.

This chain uses TRBV28 with TRBJ1-1, with no clear D. This CDR3 has 13 amino acids. V lost 6 bases, J lost 0 bases, and 8 bases lay in between. The germline gives CDR1 MDHEN, CDR2 SYDVKM. This CDR3 is CASRRIVNTEAFF. CDR3 in DNA: TGTGCCAGCAGAAGGATCGTGAACACTGAAGCTTTCTTT.

J is TRBJ2-1 and V is TRBV30, with 10 bases aligning to TRBD2. The CDR3 is made up of 16 amino acids. Germline V gene lookup returns CDR1 GTSNPN and CDR2 SVGIG (reference sequence). J lost 7 bases, V lost 3 bases, and 12 bases had no gene match. In DNA form, the CDR3 reads TGTGCCTGGAGCTCTAGCGGGAGTTCCCGATGGAATGAGCAGTTCTTC. Amino acid sequence: CAWSSSGSSRWNEQFF.

The chain employs TRBV18 and TRBJ1-4; D not resolved. CDR1 is KGHSH and CDR2 is LQKENI in the germline V gene. This CDR3 is 14 amino acids long. The V gene lost 3 bases and the J gene lost 0 bases, with 5 bases spanning the gap. CDR3 sequence reads: CASSPGPTNEKLFF. The CDR3 bases are TGTGCCAGCTCACCGGGCCCAACTAATGAAAAACTGTTTTTT.

The chain employs TRBV2 and TRBJ1-1, with 8 bases identical to TRBD1. This CDR3 has 13 amino acids. CDR1 SNHLY and CDR2 FYNNEI come from the germline V gene. After removal of 6 bases from V and 11 bases from J, the junction contained 11 bases not matched to a gene. This CDR3 reads CASRSTGAPGAFF. The DNA for the CDR3 is TGTGCCAGCAGATCGACAGGGGCCCCCGGGGCTTTCTTT.

Turning to this clone: Given a far larger clone just one base away, this is likely a sequencing read error. V gene TRBV9 combines with J gene TRBJ2-5; no definite D call. The germline V gene has CDR1 SGDLS and CDR2 YYNGEE. Trimming took off 3 bases at V and 2 bases at J, with 11 bases between the two ends. The length of the CDR3 is 14 residues. CDR3 coding DNA: TGTGCCAGCAGCGCGAGAGTTCGGCAAGAGACCCAGTACTTC. This encodes CASSARVRQETQYF.

The chain couples TRBV30 to TRBJ1-6; 9 bases agree with TRBD1. Germline CDR1 reads GTSNPN; CDR2 reads SVGIG (reference sequence). This CDR3 is built from 14 residues. The trim removed 4 bases at V and 9 bases at J, leaving 7 bases unmatched. CDR3 sequence: CAWTQDRGGSPLHF. The CDR3 DNA follows: TGTGCCTGGACCCAGGACAGGGGCGGTTCACCCCTCCACTTT. The entire variable domain, with the rest obtained from reference TRBV30 and TRBJ1-6, is as follows: SQTIHQWPATLVQPVGSPLSLECTVEGTSNPNLYWYRQAAGRGLQLLFYSVGIGQISSEVPQNLSASRPQDRQFILSSKKLLLSDSGFYLCAWTQDRGGSPLHFGNGTRLTVT.

The V gene is TRBV15, the J gene TRBJ1-5, with 12 bases that match TRBD1. Germline assignment: CDR1 LNHNV and CDR2 YYDKDF (reference sequence). V trimming: 2 bases; J trimming: 7 bases; junction bases outside the gene matches: 9. This CDR3 contains 17 residues. The CDR3 spells CATSRPQGDRGLQPQHF. CDR3 DNA sequence: TGTGCCACCAGCAGACCCCAGGGGGACAGGGGGCTCCAGCCCCAGCATTTT.

The gene calls are TRBV20-1 and TRBJ2-3; no clear D gene. V was trimmed by 6 bases and J by 3 bases, leaving 7 bases between them. CDR1 is DFQATT, CDR2 SNEGSKA, per germline (reference sequence). The CDR3 length is 11 residues. The CDR3 coding sequence is TGCAGTGCCCGAATAACAGATACGCAGTATTTT. Amino acid sequence: CSARITDTQYF.

As concerns this clone: One base away lies a much larger clone, so this may be a sequencing read error. Other DNA sequences from this sample encode an identical CDR3 as well. CDR3 residues: CASSQLEGSAGGPPTQYF. In DNA form, the CDR3 reads TGTGCCAGCAGCCAGCTAGAAGGGTCAGCGGGAGGGCCCCCGACCCAGTACTTC. This chain connects TRBV4-2 to TRBJ2-5, with TRBD2 matching over 10 bases. In germline, CDR1 is LGHNA, CDR2 YNFKEQ. This CDR3 comprises 18 residues. V gave up 3 bases and J gave up 7 bases; unmatched junction bases: 17.

The V and J genes are TRBV4-1 and TRBJ2-7; possibly TRBD1 for D (6 bases). The CDR3 contains 17 residues. V lost 1 base and J 4 bases, leaving 20 bases between the germline ends. Germline V gene lookup returns CDR1 MGHRA and CDR2 YSYEKL. CDR3 sequence (DNA): TGCGCCAGCAGCCAAGTGGTCGTCTCAGGGGCAAGGTACGAGCAGTACTTC. It is translated as CASSQVVVSGARYEQYF.

This clone has only a few counts. This CDR3 is CASRDRRENNEQFF. CDR3 sequence (DNA): TGTGCCAGCAGGGACAGGAGGGAAAACAATGAGCAGTTCTTC. The rearrangement joins TRBV5-4 to TRBJ2-1; TRBD1 is a possible D gene (7 bases). Trimming left V 5 bases short and J 5 bases short, with 14 bases between. The germline gives CDR1 SGHNT, CDR2 YYREEE (reference sequence). The CDR3 totals 14 residues.

This rearrangement joins TRBV5-1 to TRBJ2-1; 9 bases align to TRBD1. The CDR3 has 14 amino acids. Germline lookup yields CDR1 SGHRS and CDR2 YFSETQ. The V segment lost 2 bases and the J segment 8 bases; nucleotides outside the gene matches: 5. CDR3 amino acids: CASSFGDRVDEQFF. CDR3 sequence (DNA): TGCGCCAGCAGCTTCGGGGACAGGGTGGATGAGCAGTTCTTC.